This T cell receptor beta chain comes out of a study of cytomegalovirus exposure and HLA in healthy donors. Findings of the study overall: Among TCR beta chains, those listed as cytomegalovirus-associated numbered some 160. Specificity for CMV antigens was confirmed in vitro for three of the CMV-associated chains.

The CDR3 covers 17 residues. Germline V gene data show CDR1 as SGHNT and CDR2 as YENEEA. Trimming cost V 4 bases and J 0 bases; bases outside gene matches: 8. Concerning this clone: Antigen specificity is unknown.

13 Jbeta primers and 60 Vbeta primers were used for the PCR. Profiled with immunoSEQ multiplex PCR; TCRdb holds only in-frame clones, not every one. The data show some 110,000 clones, with about four fifths seen just once and roughly 13% held by the top ten. This sequence joins TRBV11-3 and TRBJ2-2, with 7 bases lining up with TRBD1. The clonotype originates from a woman in her fifties or sixties in good health and CMV-seropositive. Material for sequencing was PBMCs. Here the CDR3 reads CASSSPTGTSNTGELFF. In nucleotides, the CDR3 is TGTGCCAGCAGCTCCCCGACAGGGACCTCGAACACCGGGGAGCTGTTTTTT.